The entry below gives a single T cell receptor beta chain sequence along with its context. Its specificity is unknown. This sample is drawn from a study of T-cell reconstitution after alpha-beta-depleted transplantation in children. Using unique molecular identifiers, the investigators prepared the TCRbeta library. One entry per CDR3 protein results from TCRdb running MiXCR on the PCR reads. This table has about 210,000 distinct CDR3 sequences, over 15% appearing once. Study-wide points: Surviving recipient T cells and thymic progenitors produced the high day-60 TCRbeta diversity seen in some patients.

The V gene's germline CDR1 is MNHEY and CDR2 SVGEGT. The CDR3 extends over 14 amino acids. The V gene end was trimmed by 5 bases and the J gene end by 6 bases; junction bases not matched to a gene: 7. The specimen was PBMCs, mostly from graft donor cells, collected 360 days after TCRalphabeta/CD19-depleted stem cell transplant. The sequence came from a male patient between 2 and 10 years old who had a stem cell transplant for acute lymphoblastic leukemia, so the T cells may come from the graft donor. The chain recombines TRBV6-2 or TRBV6-3 with TRBJ2-1; 7 bases fit TRBD2. The CDR3 region is CASSIYGTTNEQFF. The CDR3 region has the DNA TGTGCCAGCAGTATATATGGGACTACCAATGAGCAGTTCTTC.